This T cell receptor (beta chain) was obtained from a study of blood T cells in healthy people across ages. A sample-barcoded 5' primer and a J-beta primer mix were used in a second PCR of roughly 6 to 11 cycles. From the 5' RACE reads, TCRdb called clonotypes with MiXCR, one entry per CDR3 protein. The top ten clones hold around 2.1% of a sample with under 2,000,000 distinct CDR3 sequences, around 48% of them seen once. Isolation per sample recovered at least 6 million PBMCs. The amount of total RNA extracted per sample was at least 5.5 micrograms. Regarding the study as a whole: Diversity estimated from one million T cells was considered an underestimate.

As for this clonotype: Its antigen is unidentified.

The CDR3 runs 13 residues. V lost 8 bases, J lost 3 bases, and 13 bases lay in between. Germline lookup yields CDR1 SGHTA and CDR2 FQGNSA. This TCR came from a woman in her forties in good health. The rearrangement uses TRBV7-2 and TRBJ2-5; D is undetermined. Sequenced material: blood. DNA of the CDR3: TGTGCCAGCTGCCCTGGACGGAAAGAGACCCAGTACTTC. Its translation is CASCPGRKETQYF.